These 30 T cell receptor beta chains share one sample of origin, sequenced in a study of beta chain features in type 1 diabetes. Isolated RNA was reverse transcribed in full, so expressed TCRB transcripts were sequenced. Profiled with immunoSEQ multiplex PCR; TCRdb holds only in-frame clones, not every one. The sample contains about 930,000 clones, about a sixth of which appear only once. Sample: naive CD4+ T cells from blood. The receptors shown here come from a woman aged 18-29 years in good health.

In its sample, this clone was seen a few times. This sequence joins TRBV6-1 and TRBJ2-2; TRBD2 matches 8 bases. V trimming: 2 bases; J trimming: 3 bases; junction bases outside the gene matches: 8. Germline-derived CDR1 and CDR2 are MNHNS and SASEGT. This CDR3 is 17 amino acids long. The chain's CDR3 is CASSEPPTSVDTGELFF. DNA for the CDR3: TGTGCCAGCAGTGAACCGCCGACTAGCGTGGACACCGGGGAGCTGTTTTTT.

A few counts support this clone. The gene calls are TRBV15 and TRBJ2-2; unclear D gene. The germline V and J ends were trimmed by 3 bases and 0 bases, with 8 bases remaining between them. The CDR3 runs 15 residues. Germline CDR1 is LNHNV and CDR2 is YYDKDF (reference sequence). In DNA form, the CDR3 reads TGTGCCACCAGCAGGGCGACCGCGAACACCGGGGAGCTGTTTTTT. Amino acid sequence: CATSRATANTGELFF.

The chain couples TRBV10-3 to TRBJ2-7; 7 bases line up with TRBD2. Germline values: CDR1 ENHRY, CDR2 SYGVKD. The V and J ends lost 6 bases and 1 base, in that order; junction bases with no gene match: 6. The CDR3 has 14 amino acids. This chain's CDR3 is CAIRERDSSYEQYF. The CDR3 nucleotides are TGTGCCATCAGGGAGCGGGATTCGTCCTACGAGCAGTACTTC.

This clone was seen a handful of times. J is TRBJ1-4 and V is TRBV18; D uncertain. The CDR3 totals 14 residues. The germline CDR1 and CDR2 sequences are KGHSH and LQKENI. V lost 6 bases and J lost 4, with 12 bases in between. The CDR3 DNA follows: TGTGCCAGCTCTTCAGGAACCTTTAATGAAAAACTGTTTTTT. Amino acids: CASSSGTFNEKLFF.

To note about this clone: This sample also contains other DNA sequences that code for the same CDR3. This sequence joins TRBV28 and TRBJ2-5; perhaps TRBD2 as D (7 bases). CDR1 is MDHEN and CDR2 is SYDVKM in the germline V gene. The CDR3 has 15 residues. With 2 bases removed from V and 3 bases from J, the gap between germline ends came to 13 bases. Here the CDR3 DNA reads TGTGCCAGCAGTTTAGGGGGGGCTGGGAAAGAGACCCAGTACTTC. This encodes CASSLGGAGKETQYF.

The V call is TRBV19, the J call TRBJ2-2, with 8 bases lining up with TRBD2. CDR1 is LNHDA, CDR2 SQIVND, per germline (reference sequence). The CDR3 length is 17 residues. Germline trimming cut 7 bases from V and 2 bases from J; bases unmatched to any gene: 12. The CDR3 spells CASTTGRGRSNTGELFF. In DNA form, the CDR3 reads TGTGCCAGTACAACCGGCCGCGGGAGGAGTAACACCGGGGAGCTGTTTTTT.

The chain couples TRBV18 to TRBJ2-7, with a possible D match to TRBD1 (5 bases). The CDR3 consists of 16 residues. Germline V gives CDR1 KGHSH, CDR2 LQKENI. V was pared by 2 bases and J by 3 bases, with 17 bases between. As DNA, the CDR3 is TGTGCCAGCTCACCATGGGGCAGGACCAAGAACTACGAGCAGTACTTC. Protein sequence: CASSPWGRTKNYEQYF.

The chain links TRBV27 to TRBJ2-5; TRBD1 might be the D (5 bases). Trimming removed 6 bases from V and 4 bases from J, with 6 bases in between. This CDR3 has 11 residues. The germline V gene has CDR1 MNHEY and CDR2 SMNVEV (reference sequence). Here the CDR3 reads CASRDRETQYF. CDR3 DNA: TGTGCCAGCAGAGACAGAGAGACCCAGTACTTC.

The genes are TRBV19 and TRBJ2-3; the D gene could be TRBD1 or TRBD2 (6 bases each). V was clipped by 5 bases and J by 0 bases, with 15 bases between them. The germline CDR1 and CDR2 sequences are LNHDA and SQIVND (reference sequence). The length of the CDR3 is 16 residues. CDR3 residues: CASSSGRGLSTDTQYF. CDR3 coding DNA: TGTGCCAGTAGTTCGGGTCGGGGGCTGAGCACAGATACGCAGTATTTT.

This clone was seen a few times. This sample also contains other DNA sequences that code for the same CDR3. The rearrangement joins TRBV7-2 to TRBJ2-2; no firm D call. Germline CDR1 is SGHTA and CDR2 is FQGNSA. V gave up 1 base and J gave up 5 bases, with 8 bases separating them. This CDR3 is 14 amino acids long. The CDR3: CASSLGAGTGELFF. As DNA, the CDR3 is TGTGCCAGCAGCTTAGGGGCCGGAACCGGGGAGCTGTTTTTT.

This clone was seen more than once but under ten times. The CDR3: CASSLGGGTEAFF. CDR3 sequence (DNA): TGCGCCAGCAGCTTGGGAGGTGGCACTGAAGCTTTCTTT. This chain links TRBV5-1 with TRBJ1-1; D uncertain. There are 13 residues in the CDR3. Germline CDR1 is SGHRS and CDR2 is YFSETQ. The V end lost 0 bases, the J end lost 4 bases, and 7 bases lay between the germline ends.

The V gene is TRBV7-3, the J gene TRBJ2-4; 7 bases fit TRBD2. V shed 4 bases, J shed 8 bases, and the junction held 8 bases outside the gene matches. This CDR3 contains 14 residues. Germline V gene sequence: CDR1 SGHTA, CDR2 FQGTGA. CDR3 protein: CASSSTGTTDIQYF. CDR3 coding DNA: TGTGCCAGCAGCTCGACCGGGACTACAGACATTCAGTACTTC.

In this sample, this clone turned up a few times. The rearrangement uses TRBV11-2 and TRBJ2-1; 14 nucleotides line up with TRBD2. This CDR3 comprises 15 residues. V lost 6 bases and J lost 6; bases outside the gene matches: 4. Germline values: CDR1 SGHAT, CDR2 FQNNGV. CDR3 sequence reads: CASRPTSGRANEQFF. The CDR3 DNA is TGTGCCAGCAGGCCGACTAGCGGGAGGGCCAATGAGCAGTTCTTC.

The V and J genes are TRBV2 and TRBJ1-4; 9 bases agree with TRBD1. From germline, CDR1 is SNHLY and CDR2 FYNNEI. The CDR3 loop spans 17 amino acids. Trimming at V came to 3 bases and at J to 3 bases, leaving 8 bases not matched to a gene. CDR3 sequence: CASSEEGTGLPNEKLFF. CDR3 coding DNA: TGTGCCAGCAGTGAGGAGGGGACAGGGTTACCTAATGAAAAACTGTTTTTT.

This clone was seen a handful of times. This rearrangement joins TRBV7-2 to TRBJ2-7, with D perhaps TRBD2 (5 bases). Trimming stripped 3 bases from V and 7 bases from J, with 13 bases between. CDR1 is SGHTA and CDR2 is FQGNSA in the germline V gene. This CDR3 contains 13 residues. The CDR3 protein is CASSLRVPSEQYF. The CDR3 region has the DNA TGTGCCAGCAGCTTGCGGGTGCCGTCAGAGCAGTACTTC.

V gene TRBV28 combines with J gene TRBJ2-1; D remains unclear. Per the germline V gene, CDR1 is MDHEN and CDR2 is SYDVKM. The CDR3 contains 18 residues. The V and J ends lost 3 bases and 8 bases respectively, with 26 bases between them. The CDR3 here is CASSFTLDGRKSIYEQFF. Written as DNA, the CDR3 is TGTGCCAGCAGTTTTACGCTTGATGGCAGGAAGAGCATCTATGAGCAGTTCTTC.

In its sample, this clone was seen a few times. The rearrangement joins TRBV13 to TRBJ2-7, with TRBD1 matching over 7 bases. The CDR3 is 15 residues long. With V trimmed by 5 bases and J by 2 bases, 9 bases remained unmatched. Germline V gene lookup returns CDR1 PRHDT and CDR2 FYEKMQ (reference sequence). This CDR3 reads CASSTRQGLTYEQYF. In DNA form, the CDR3 reads TGTGCCAGCAGCACCCGACAGGGTCTCACCTACGAGCAGTACTTC.

This clone was found a few times. The chain has TRBV6-6 and TRBJ2-7, with D perhaps being TRBD1 or TRBD2 (5 bases each). Germline loops: CDR1 MNHNY, CDR2 SVGAGI (reference sequence). V was trimmed by 6 bases and J by 7 bases, leaving 22 bases between them. The CDR3 extends over 15 amino acids. CDR3 protein: CASRKKGPRSWEQYF. The CDR3 DNA sequence: TGTGCCAGCAGAAAGAAGGGACCAAGGAGTTGGGAGCAGTACTTC.

This clone was found many times. Other DNA sequences in the sample encode the same CDR3. The chain joins TRBV7-9 to TRBJ2-1, with a possible D match to TRBD1 (5 bases). Germline V lookup: CDR1 SEHNR, CDR2 FQNEAQ (reference sequence). The CDR3 sequence is 13 residues long. The V and J ends lost 2 bases and 4 bases respectively, with 6 bases between them. CDR3 in amino acids: CASSLTGYNEQFF. Here the CDR3 DNA reads TGTGCCAGCAGCTTAACAGGATACAATGAGCAGTTCTTC.

The chain carries TRBV2 and TRBJ2-5, with a weak D call TRBD1 (5 bases). The CDR3 runs 14 residues. The V end was cut by 6 bases, the J end by 2 bases, with 13 bases between. The germline V gene has CDR1 SNHLY and CDR2 FYNNEI. Here the CDR3 reads CASRPRDSQETQYF. The CDR3 bases are TGTGCCAGCAGACCCAGAGACAGTCAAGAGACCCAGTACTTC.

This clone was observed a few times. The gene calls are TRBV6-1 and TRBJ2-2; no reliable D call. Trimming removed 8 bases from V and 0 bases from J, with 4 bases in between. The CDR3 consists of 12 residues. Germline CDR1 MNHNS, CDR2 SASEGT. This CDR3 is CASLTNTGELFF. The CDR3 nucleotides read TGTGCCAGCCTCACGAACACCGGGGAGCTGTTTTTT.

This clone was seen more than once but under ten times. The genes are TRBV19 and TRBJ2-7; 7 bases align to TRBD2. CDR1 is LNHDA and CDR2 is SQIVND in the germline V gene (reference sequence). This CDR3 is built from 15 residues. V trimming: 3 bases; J trimming: 4 bases; junction bases outside the gene matches: 9. CDR3 amino acids: CASSMSGGRMYEQYF. The DNA for the CDR3 is TGTGCCAGTAGTATGTCAGGCGGGAGAATGTACGAGCAGTACTTC.

This clone has only a few counts. This chain links TRBV29-1 with TRBJ2-7, with 8 bases identical to TRBD2. Germline CDR1 is SQVTM and CDR2 is ANQGSEA. The CDR3 has 13 residues. With 6 bases clipped from V and 2 bases from J, the junction kept 6 bases outside the gene matches. The CDR3 region is CSVETGLAYEQYF. The CDR3 DNA reads as TGCAGCGTCGAAACGGGACTAGCCTACGAGCAGTACTTC.

The DNA of the CDR3 is TGTGCCAGCAGCGTACAGGGGGCGCGGGGCTACACCTTC. It yields the protein CASSVQGARGYTF. The rearrangement uses TRBV7-9 and TRBJ1-2; 9 bases match TRBD1. Unmatched junction bases numbered 6, after V lost 5 bases and J lost 8 bases. The CDR3 length is 13 residues. Germline lookup yields CDR1 SEHNR and CDR2 FQNEAQ (reference sequence).

This clone appeared a few times. The V gene is TRBV7-3, the J gene TRBJ2-5; D assignment may be TRBD1 or TRBD2 (5 bases each). CDR3 length equals 13 residues. The germline V and J ends were trimmed by 6 bases and 7 bases, with 15 bases remaining between them. From germline, CDR1 is SGHTA and CDR2 FQGTGA. The CDR3 region has the DNA TGTGCCAGCAGTTCCTCCGGGGCCGGGACCCAGTACTTC. Translation: CASSSSGAGTQYF. The full variable domain, rest sourced from reference TRBV7-3 and TRBJ2-5, is GAGVSQTPSNKVTEKGKYVELRCDPISGHTALYWYRQSLGQGPEFLIYFQGTGAADDSGLPNDRFFAVRPEGSVSTLKIQRTERGDSAVYLCASSSSGAGTQYFGPGTRLLVL.

The chain employs TRBV27 and TRBJ2-3; unclear D gene. V was shortened by 3 bases and J by 0 bases, with 10 bases between the two germline ends. Germline V gene lookup returns CDR1 MNHEY and CDR2 SMNVEV (reference sequence). This CDR3 has 15 residues. The CDR3 sequence: CASSFLGKSTDTQYF. CDR3 sequence (DNA): TGTGCCAGCAGTTTCCTTGGGAAGAGCACAGATACGCAGTATTTT.

The table lists this clone with a few counts. This chain links TRBV2 with TRBJ2-7; D is undetermined. The CDR3 contains 13 residues. In germline, CDR1 is SNHLY, CDR2 FYNNEI. V was shortened by 6 bases and J by 4 bases, with 13 bases between the two germline ends. In DNA form, the CDR3 reads TGTGCCAGCAGCCTCCGTTCTCTTTACGAGCAGTACTTC. This sequence encodes CASSLRSLYEQYF.

This clone has only a few counts. This chain uses TRBV28 with TRBJ2-3; no reliable D call. The V end lost 3 bases, the J end lost 0 bases, and 7 bases lay between the germline ends. The CDR3 covers 14 residues. Germline CDR1 reads MDHEN; CDR2 reads SYDVKM. CDR3 in DNA: TGTGCCAGCAGTTTGGATCCTAGCACAGATACGCAGTATTTT. It specifies CASSLDPSTDTQYF.

This clone has a handful of counts. The gene calls are TRBV11-2 and TRBJ2-3; unclear D gene. The ends were cut back, 1 base at V and 8 bases at J, with 19 bases in the middle. The CDR3 loop spans 16 amino acids. Germline V gene lookup returns CDR1 SGHAT and CDR2 FQNNGV. This chain's CDR3 is CASSLAPAEQSGTQYF. The DNA of the CDR3 is TGTGCCAGCAGCTTAGCCCCGGCCGAGCAGAGTGGTACGCAGTATTTT.

This clone has only a few counts. V is TRBV7-2 and J is TRBJ2-7, with D perhaps matching TRBD2 (6 bases). The V end was cut by 1 base, the J end by 4 bases, with 14 bases between. Germline V CDR1 and CDR2: SGHTA, FQGNSA. The CDR3 loop spans 15 amino acids. DNA for the CDR3: TGTGCCAGCAGCTTAGTACGGGACTCCGGATACGAGCAGTACTTC. This gives the protein CASSLVRDSGYEQYF.